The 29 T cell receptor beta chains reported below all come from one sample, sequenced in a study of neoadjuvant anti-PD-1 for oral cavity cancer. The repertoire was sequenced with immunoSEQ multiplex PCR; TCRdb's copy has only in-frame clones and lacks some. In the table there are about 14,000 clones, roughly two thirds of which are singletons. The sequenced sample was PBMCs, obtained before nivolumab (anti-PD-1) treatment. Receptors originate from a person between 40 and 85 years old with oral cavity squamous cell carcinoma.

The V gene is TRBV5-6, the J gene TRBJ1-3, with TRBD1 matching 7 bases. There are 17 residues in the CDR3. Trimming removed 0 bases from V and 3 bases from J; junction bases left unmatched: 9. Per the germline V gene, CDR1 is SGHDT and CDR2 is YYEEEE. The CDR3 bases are TGTGCCAGCAGCTTGGCGGCAGGGGGAAGGGTTGGAAACACCATATATTTT. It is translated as CASSLAAGGRVGNTIYF.

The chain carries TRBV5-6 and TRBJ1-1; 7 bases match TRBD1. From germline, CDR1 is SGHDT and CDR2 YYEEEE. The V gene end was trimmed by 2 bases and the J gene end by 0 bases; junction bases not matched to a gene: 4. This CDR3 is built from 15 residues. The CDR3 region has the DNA TGTGCCAGCAGCTTCCGGACAGGCATGAACACTGAAGCTTTCTTT. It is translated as CASSFRTGMNTEAFF.

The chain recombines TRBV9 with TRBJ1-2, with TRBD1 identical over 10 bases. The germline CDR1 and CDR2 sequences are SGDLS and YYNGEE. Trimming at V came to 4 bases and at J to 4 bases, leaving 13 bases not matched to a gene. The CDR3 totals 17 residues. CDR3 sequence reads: CASSSSPGQGKGYGYTF. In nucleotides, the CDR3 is TGTGCCAGCAGCTCCAGCCCGGGACAGGGGAAGGGCTATGGCTACACCTTC.

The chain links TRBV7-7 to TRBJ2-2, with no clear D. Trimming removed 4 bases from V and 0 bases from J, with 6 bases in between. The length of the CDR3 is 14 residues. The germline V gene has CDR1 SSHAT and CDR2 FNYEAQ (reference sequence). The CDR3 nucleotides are TGTGCCAGCAGCTCGTCGCCGAACACCGGGGAGCTGTTTTTT. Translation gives CASSSSPNTGELFF.

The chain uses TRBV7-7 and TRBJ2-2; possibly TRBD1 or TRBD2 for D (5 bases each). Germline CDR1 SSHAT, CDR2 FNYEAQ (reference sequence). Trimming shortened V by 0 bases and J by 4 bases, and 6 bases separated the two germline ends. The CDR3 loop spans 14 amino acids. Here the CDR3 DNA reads TGTGCCAGCAGCTTAGCAGGGACCACCGGGGAGCTGTTTTTT. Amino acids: CASSLAGTTGELFF.

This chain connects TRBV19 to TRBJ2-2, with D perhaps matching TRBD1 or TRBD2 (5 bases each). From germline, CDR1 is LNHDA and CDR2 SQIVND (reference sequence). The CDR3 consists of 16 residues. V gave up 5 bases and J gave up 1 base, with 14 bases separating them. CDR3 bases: TGTGCCAGTAGTTCAGGGAGATGGGAGAACACCGGGGAGCTGTTTTTT. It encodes CASSSGRWENTGELFF.

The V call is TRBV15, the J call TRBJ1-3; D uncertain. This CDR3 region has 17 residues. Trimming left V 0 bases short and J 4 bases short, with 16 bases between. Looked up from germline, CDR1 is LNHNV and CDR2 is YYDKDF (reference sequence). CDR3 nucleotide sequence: TGTGCCACCAGCAGAGAGTCAGCCACGCAGAAAGGAAACACCATATATTTT. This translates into CATSRESATQKGNTIYF.

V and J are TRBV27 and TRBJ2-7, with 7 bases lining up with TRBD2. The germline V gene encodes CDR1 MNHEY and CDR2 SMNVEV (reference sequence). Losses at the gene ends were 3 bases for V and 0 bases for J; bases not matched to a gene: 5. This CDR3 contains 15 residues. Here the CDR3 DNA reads TGTGCCAGCAGTTTTGTAGCGGGCAGCTCCTACGAGCAGTACTTC. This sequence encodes CASSFVAGSSYEQYF.

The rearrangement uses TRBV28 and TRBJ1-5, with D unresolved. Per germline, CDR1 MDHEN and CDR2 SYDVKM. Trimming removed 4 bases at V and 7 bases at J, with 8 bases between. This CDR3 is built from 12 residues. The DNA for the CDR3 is TGTGCCAGCAGTTACGGGATACAGCCCCAGCATTTT. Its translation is CASSYGIQPQHF.

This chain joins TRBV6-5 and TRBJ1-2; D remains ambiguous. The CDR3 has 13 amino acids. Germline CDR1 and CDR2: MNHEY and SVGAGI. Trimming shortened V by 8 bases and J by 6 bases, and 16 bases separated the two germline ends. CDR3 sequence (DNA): TGTGCCAGCCGGGGAGGGTCTCGGGATGGCTACACCTTC. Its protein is CASRGGSRDGYTF.

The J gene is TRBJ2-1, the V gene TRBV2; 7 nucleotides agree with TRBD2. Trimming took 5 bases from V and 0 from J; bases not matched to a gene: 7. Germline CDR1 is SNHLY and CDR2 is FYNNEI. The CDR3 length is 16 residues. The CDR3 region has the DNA TGTGCCAGCAGTCGACTAGCCGTCAGCTCCTACAATGAGCAGTTCTTC. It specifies CASSRLAVSSYNEQFF.

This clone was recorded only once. This CDR3 is CASRDSQRSYEQYF. The DNA for the CDR3 is TGTGCCAGCAGGGACAGTCAGAGGTCCTACGAGCAGTACTTC. This chain joins TRBV28 and TRBJ2-7; weak D call: TRBD1 (6 bases). V was pared by 6 bases and J by 1 base, with 13 bases between. CDR1 and CDR2 (germline): MDHEN, SYDVKM. This CDR3 region has 14 residues.

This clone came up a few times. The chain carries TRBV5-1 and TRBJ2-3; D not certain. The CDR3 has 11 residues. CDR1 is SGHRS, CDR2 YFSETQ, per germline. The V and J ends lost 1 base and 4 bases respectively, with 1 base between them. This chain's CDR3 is CASSLSDTQYF. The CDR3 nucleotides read TGCGCCAGCAGCTTGTCAGATACGCAGTATTTT.

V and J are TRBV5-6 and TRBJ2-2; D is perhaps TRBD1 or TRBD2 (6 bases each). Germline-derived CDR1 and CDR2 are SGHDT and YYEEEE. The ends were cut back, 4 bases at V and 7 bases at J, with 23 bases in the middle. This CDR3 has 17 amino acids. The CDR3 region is CASSLWGARVRSGELFF. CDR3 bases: TGTGCCAGCAGCCTCTGGGGGGCCAGGGTACGGAGCGGGGAGCTGTTTTTT. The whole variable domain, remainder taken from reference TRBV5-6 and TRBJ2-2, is DAGVTQSPTHLIKTRGQQVTLRCSPKSGHDTVSWYQQALGQGPQFIFQYYEEEERQRGNFPDRFSGHQFPNYSSELNVNALLLGDSALYLCASSLWGARVRSGELFFGEGSRLTVL.

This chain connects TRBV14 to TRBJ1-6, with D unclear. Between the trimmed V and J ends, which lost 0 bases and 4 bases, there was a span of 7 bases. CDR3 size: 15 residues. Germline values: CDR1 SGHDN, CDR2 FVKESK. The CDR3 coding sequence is TGTGCCAGCAGCCAAGATCGACGGTATAATTCACCCCTCCACTTT. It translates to CASSQDRRYNSPLHF.

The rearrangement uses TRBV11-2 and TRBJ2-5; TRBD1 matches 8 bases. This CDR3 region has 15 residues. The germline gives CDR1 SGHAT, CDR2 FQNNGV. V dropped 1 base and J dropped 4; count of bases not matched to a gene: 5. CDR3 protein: CASSLATGDAETQYF. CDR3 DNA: TGTGCCAGCAGCTTAGCGACAGGGGATGCAGAGACCCAGTACTTC.

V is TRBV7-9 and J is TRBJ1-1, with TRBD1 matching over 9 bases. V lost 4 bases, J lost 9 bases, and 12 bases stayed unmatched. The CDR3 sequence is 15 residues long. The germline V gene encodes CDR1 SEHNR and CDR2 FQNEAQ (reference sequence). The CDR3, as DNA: TGTGCCAGCAGCTCACCGGGACAGGGACTACTACAAGCTTTCTTT. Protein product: CASSSPGQGLLQAFF.

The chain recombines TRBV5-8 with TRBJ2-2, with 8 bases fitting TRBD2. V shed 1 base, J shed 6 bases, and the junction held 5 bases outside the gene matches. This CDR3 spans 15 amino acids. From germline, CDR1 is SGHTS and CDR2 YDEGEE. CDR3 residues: CASSLRAGVPGELFF. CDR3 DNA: TGTGCCAGCAGCTTGAGAGCGGGAGTTCCCGGGGAGCTGTTTTTT.

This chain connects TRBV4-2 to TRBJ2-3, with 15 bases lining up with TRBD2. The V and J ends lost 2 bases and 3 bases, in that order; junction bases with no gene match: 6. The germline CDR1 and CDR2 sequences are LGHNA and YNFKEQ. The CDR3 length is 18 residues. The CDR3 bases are TGTGCCAGCAGCCAATCCGGGACTAGCGGGGGGCAGACAGATACGCAGTATTTT. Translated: CASSQSGTSGGQTDTQYF.

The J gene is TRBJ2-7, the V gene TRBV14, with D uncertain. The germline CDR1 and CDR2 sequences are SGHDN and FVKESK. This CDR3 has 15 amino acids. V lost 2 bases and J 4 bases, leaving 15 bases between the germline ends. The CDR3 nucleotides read TGTGCCAGCAGCCAACCCTCCAGCGCCCTTTACGAGCAGTACTTC. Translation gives CASSQPSSALYEQYF.

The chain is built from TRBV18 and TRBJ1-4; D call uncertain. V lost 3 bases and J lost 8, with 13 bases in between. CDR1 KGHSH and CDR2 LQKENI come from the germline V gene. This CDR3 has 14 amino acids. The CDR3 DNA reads TGTGCCAGCTCACCGACACCGGCAGAAGAAAAACTGTTTTTT. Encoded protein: CASSPTPAEEKLFF.

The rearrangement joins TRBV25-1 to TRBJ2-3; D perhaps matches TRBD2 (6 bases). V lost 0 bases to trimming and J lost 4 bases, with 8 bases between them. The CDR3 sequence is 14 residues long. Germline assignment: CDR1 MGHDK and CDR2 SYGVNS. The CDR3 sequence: CASSEYRGADTQYF. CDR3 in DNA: TGTGCCAGCAGTGAATACCGCGGGGCAGATACGCAGTATTTT.

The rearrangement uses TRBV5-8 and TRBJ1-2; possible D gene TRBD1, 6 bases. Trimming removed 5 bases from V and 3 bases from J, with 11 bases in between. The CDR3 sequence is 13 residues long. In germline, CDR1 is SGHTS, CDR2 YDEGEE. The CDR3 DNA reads TGTGCCAGCAGGTTGACAGGAGACTATGGCTACACCTTC. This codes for CASRLTGDYGYTF. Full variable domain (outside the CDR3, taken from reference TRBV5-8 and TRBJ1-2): EAGVTQSPTHLIKTRGQQATLRCSPISGHTSVYWYQQALGLGLQFLLWYDEGEERNRGNFPPRFSGRQFPNYSSELNVNALELEDSALYLCASRLTGDYGYTFGSGTRLTVV.

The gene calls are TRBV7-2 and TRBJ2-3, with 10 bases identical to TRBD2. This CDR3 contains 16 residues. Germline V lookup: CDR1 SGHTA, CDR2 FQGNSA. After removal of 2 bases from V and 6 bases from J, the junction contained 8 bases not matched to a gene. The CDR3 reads CASSLSLAGGLDTQYF. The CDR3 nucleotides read TGTGCCAGCAGCTTATCGTTAGCGGGGGGCCTTGATACGCAGTATTTT.

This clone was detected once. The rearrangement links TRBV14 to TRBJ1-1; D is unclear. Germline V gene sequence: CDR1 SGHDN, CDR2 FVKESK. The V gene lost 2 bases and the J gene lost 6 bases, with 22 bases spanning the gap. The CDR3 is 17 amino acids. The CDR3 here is CASSQNKVWGEWAEAFF. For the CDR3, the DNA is TGTGCCAGCAGCCAAAATAAGGTCTGGGGTGAGTGGGCTGAAGCTTTCTTT.

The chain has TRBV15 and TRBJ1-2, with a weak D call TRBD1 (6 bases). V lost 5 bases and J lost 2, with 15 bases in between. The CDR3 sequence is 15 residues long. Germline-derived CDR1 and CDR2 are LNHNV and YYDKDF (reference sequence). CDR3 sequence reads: CATSGLGGINYGYTF. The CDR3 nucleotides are TGTGCCACCAGCGGCCTTGGGGGCATCAACTATGGCTACACCTTC.

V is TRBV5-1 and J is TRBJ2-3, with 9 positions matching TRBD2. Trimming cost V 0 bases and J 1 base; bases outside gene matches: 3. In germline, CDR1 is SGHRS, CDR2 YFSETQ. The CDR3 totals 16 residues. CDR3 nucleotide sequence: TGCGCCAGCAGCTTGGCTACTAGCGGGCGCACAGATACGCAGTATTTT. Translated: CASSLATSGRTDTQYF.

CDR3 sequence (DNA): TGTGCCAGCAGCTTAGATCCGGGGATTTTGCAGTATTTT. It specifies CASSLDPGILQYF. The chain recombines TRBV11-2 with TRBJ2-3, with D possibly TRBD2 on 5 matching bases. The CDR3 sequence is 13 residues long. Germline loops: CDR1 SGHAT, CDR2 FQNNGV. Trimming shortened V by 0 bases and J by 11 bases, and 12 bases separated the two germline ends.

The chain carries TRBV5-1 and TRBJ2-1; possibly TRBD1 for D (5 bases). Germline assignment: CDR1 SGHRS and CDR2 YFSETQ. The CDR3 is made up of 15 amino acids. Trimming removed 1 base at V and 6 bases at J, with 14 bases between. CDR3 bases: TGCGCCAGCAGCTTGTCAGGGTTGACAGTCAATGAGCAGTTCTTC. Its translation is CASSLSGLTVNEQFF.